This entry is about one T cell receptor beta chain. What it binds is unknown. Pooling was applied to second doses at about 4 or about 12 weeks. Clones were sequenced by immunoSEQ multiplex PCR, and TCRdb holds only the in-frame ones, with some missing. The sample has approximately 140,000 clones, approximately 92% seen once. These data originate in a study of T cell responses to AZD1222 COVID-19 vaccine. Study results and limitations: Among AZD1222 vaccinees, only five to seven were seropositive at baseline. Donors skewed white British and female; clonal diversity was possibly underestimated. A rise in Spike-specific TCR breadth and depth followed two AZD1222 doses.

Trimming left V 3 bases short and J 4 bases short, with 14 bases between. Per the germline V gene, CDR1 is LNHDA and CDR2 is SQIVND (reference sequence). The CDR3 spans 15 residues. The clonotype comes from an adult who received the AZD1222 COVID-19 vaccine. V gene TRBV19 combines with J gene TRBJ2-3, with TRBD1 as a possible D gene (6 bases). Sequencing was performed on peripheral blood, taken 28 days after the second AZD1222 dose. The CDR3 spells CASSMSRGIADTQYF. The CDR3 region has the DNA TGTGCCAGTAGTATGTCGAGGGGGATTGCAGATACGCAGTATTTT.